This entry lists 5 T cell receptor beta chains sequenced from one sample in a study of shared clonotypes between healthy human individuals. This table comes from immunoSEQ multiplex PCR, and its TCRdb copy is limited to in-frame clones, with some not included. The data show about 2 million clones, roughly 94% seen once. The sequenced material came from naive CD4+ T cells sorted from blood. Documented subset: CD45RA+ positively selected. The origin of the receptors is a man aged 18 to 29 in good health.

The chain employs TRBV4-1 and TRBJ1-4, with TRBD1 matching 10 bases. The CDR3 consists of 16 residues. With V trimmed by 8 bases and J by 5 bases, 11 bases remained unmatched. The germline gives CDR1 MGHRA, CDR2 YSYEKL. The CDR3 bases are TGCGCCAGCTGTCTAGGGACAGGGGATCACAATGAAAAACTGTTTTTT. Translation: CASCLGTGDHNEKLFF.

As concerns this clone: This specimen includes other DNA sequences encoding the same CDR3. CDR3 nucleotides: TGTGCCAGCAGTGAGGGGGGACTGGGCAATCAGCCCCAGCATTTT. This translates into CASSEGGLGNQPQHF. The chain combines TRBV2 with TRBJ1-5; TRBD1 might be the D (5 bases). This CDR3 comprises 15 residues. Germline values: CDR1 SNHLY, CDR2 FYNNEI. Trimming pared 3 bases from V and 2 bases from J, leaving 11 bases between.

Comments on this clone: The same CDR3 arises from other DNA sequences in this sample as well. This chain connects TRBV18 to TRBJ1-6; 9 positions agree with TRBD1. V was clipped by 3 bases and J by 7 bases; unmatched bases: 1. The CDR3 has 14 residues. Germline V gene lookup returns CDR1 KGHSH and CDR2 LQKENI. The CDR3 nucleotides are TGTGCCAGCTCACCGGGACAGGGAAATTCACCCCTCCACTTT. This translates into CASSPGQGNSPLHF.

The rearrangement joins TRBV6-5 to TRBJ1-2; D remains unclear. CDR3 length: 15 amino acids. Germline values: CDR1 MNHEY, CDR2 SVGAGI. V shed 5 bases and J shed 4 bases, with 17 bases lying between them. The CDR3 DNA is TGTGCCAGCAGTCCCTCTCCTCGGGGAAGCTATGGCTACACCTTC. This codes for CASSPSPRGSYGYTF.

The CDR3 spells CAWTHTGGPPGSPLHF. CDR3 DNA: TGTGCCTGGACCCATACAGGGGGCCCGCCCGGGTCACCCCTCCACTTT. This chain uses TRBV30 with TRBJ1-6, with 9 positions matching TRBD1. CDR1 is GTSNPN and CDR2 is SVGIG in the germline V gene (reference sequence). V lost 4 bases, J lost 10 bases, and 14 bases stayed unmatched. CDR3 length: 16 residues.